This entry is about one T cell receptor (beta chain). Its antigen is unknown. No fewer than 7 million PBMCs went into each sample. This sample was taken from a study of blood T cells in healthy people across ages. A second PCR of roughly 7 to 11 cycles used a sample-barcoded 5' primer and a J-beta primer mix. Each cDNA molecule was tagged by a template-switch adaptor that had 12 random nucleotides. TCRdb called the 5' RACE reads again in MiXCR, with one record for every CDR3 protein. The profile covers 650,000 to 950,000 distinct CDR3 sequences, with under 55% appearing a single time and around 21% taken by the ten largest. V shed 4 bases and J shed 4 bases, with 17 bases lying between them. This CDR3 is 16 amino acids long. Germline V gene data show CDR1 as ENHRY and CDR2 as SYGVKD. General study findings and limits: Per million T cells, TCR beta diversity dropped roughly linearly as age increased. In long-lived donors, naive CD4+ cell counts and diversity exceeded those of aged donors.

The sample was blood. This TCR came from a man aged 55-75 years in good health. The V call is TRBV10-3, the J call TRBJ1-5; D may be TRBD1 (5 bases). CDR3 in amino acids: CAISVEGPHPNQPQHF. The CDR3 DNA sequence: TGTGCCATCAGTGTAGAGGGACCCCACCCAAATCAGCCCCAGCATTTT.